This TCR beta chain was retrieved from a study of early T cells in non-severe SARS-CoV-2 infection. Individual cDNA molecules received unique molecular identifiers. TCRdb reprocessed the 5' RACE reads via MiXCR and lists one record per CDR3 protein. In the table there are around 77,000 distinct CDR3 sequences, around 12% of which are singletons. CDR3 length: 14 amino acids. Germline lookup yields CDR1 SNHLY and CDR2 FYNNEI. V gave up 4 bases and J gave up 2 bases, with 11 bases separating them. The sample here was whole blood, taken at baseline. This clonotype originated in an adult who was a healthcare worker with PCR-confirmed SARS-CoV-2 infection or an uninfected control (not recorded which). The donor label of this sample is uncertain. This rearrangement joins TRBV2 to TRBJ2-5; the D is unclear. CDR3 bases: TGTGCCAGCAGTGCGTTAACCATGCAAGAGACCCAGTACTTC. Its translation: CASSALTMQETQYF.